This T cell receptor (beta chain) was profiled in a study of vaccination and CD4 T cells after COVID-19. Overall study context: According to the study, participants were given two doses of BNT162b2 or mRNA-1273 vaccine. Stimulation of cells relied on overlapping spike peptides derived from SARS-CoV-2, HCoV-NL63, HCoV-OC43 and HCoV-229E.

Scientists ran DNA taken from cultured CD4+ T cells through the Oncomine TCR Beta short-read assay for sequencing. Via MiXCR, TCRdb re-called the PCR reads, giving one row per CDR3 protein. The sample holds roughly 20,000 distinct CDR3 sequences, roughly 51% seen once. Trimming removed 3 bases at V and 14 bases at J, with 18 bases between. Germline V gene lookup returns CDR1 SNHLY and CDR2 FYNNEI. CDR3 size: 13 residues. Specified treatment: approximately 11-day PBMC culture with coronavirus spike peptide pools or control peptides (ViraFEST assay). This clonotype was counted between two and nine times. Its target is not known.

The sample consisted of CD4+ T cells from blood, cultured in vitro. The origin of this receptor is a human donor who had recovered from COVID-19. The genes are TRBV2 and TRBJ2-3; D gene unclear. CDR3 residues: CASSDFLADTGYF. In DNA form, the CDR3 reads TGTGCCAGCAGTGATTTCCTCGCGGATACGGGGTATTTT.